The source of this T cell receptor (beta chain) is a study of blood T cell repertoires in COVID-19. This CDR3 region has 14 residues. V was clipped by 2 bases and J by 1 base, with 9 bases between them. Germline CDR1 is MDHEN and CDR2 is SYDVKM. The protocol was immunoSEQ multiplex PCR, while the TCRdb copy is restricted to in-frame clones and leaves out a portion. Here the sample spans some 290,000 clones, 85% to 90% being singletons. The sequencing sample was made of peripheral blood. This TCR was sampled from a man between 18 and 29 years old with active or convalescent COVID-19. The chain is built from TRBV28 and TRBJ2-7, with D maybe TRBD2 (5 bases). The CDR3 bases are TGTGCCAGCAGTTTAAAGGACTGGTCCTACGAGCAGTACTTC. Its translation: CASSLKDWSYEQYF.